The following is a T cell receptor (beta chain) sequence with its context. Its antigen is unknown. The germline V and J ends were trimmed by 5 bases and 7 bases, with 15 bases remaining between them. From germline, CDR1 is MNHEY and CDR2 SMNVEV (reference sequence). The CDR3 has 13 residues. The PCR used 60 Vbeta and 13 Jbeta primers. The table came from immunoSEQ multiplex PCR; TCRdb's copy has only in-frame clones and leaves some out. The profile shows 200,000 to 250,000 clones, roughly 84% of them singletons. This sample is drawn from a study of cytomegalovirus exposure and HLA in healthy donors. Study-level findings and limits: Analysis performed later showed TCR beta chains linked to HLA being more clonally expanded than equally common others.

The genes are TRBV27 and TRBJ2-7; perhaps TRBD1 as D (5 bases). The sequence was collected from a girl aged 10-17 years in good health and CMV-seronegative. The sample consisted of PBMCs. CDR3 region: CASSLQESREQYF. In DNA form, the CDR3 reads TGTGCCAGCAGTCTACAGGAAAGCAGGGAGCAGTACTTC.